The next 6 T cell receptor beta chains were all read from a single sample in a study of somatic mutations in cytotoxic T cells in rheumatoid arthritis. The protocol was immunoSEQ multiplex PCR, while the TCRdb copy is restricted to in-frame clones and leaves out a portion. Of around 15,000 clones in the sample, about 80% are singletons; the top ten hold 10% to 15%. The sequenced sample was CD8+ T cells sorted from blood. Receptor source: an adult with rheumatoid arthritis.

This clone was counted a few times. The chain joins TRBV7-9 to TRBJ2-5; D possibly matches TRBD1 or TRBD2 (5 bases each). This CDR3 is built from 13 residues. Germline V gene lookup returns CDR1 SEHNR and CDR2 FQNEAQ (reference sequence). The V and J ends lost 1 base and 2 bases respectively, with 5 bases between them. This CDR3 is CASSLGGQETQYF. The CDR3 region has the DNA TGTGCCAGCAGCTTAGGGGGGCAAGAGACCCAGTACTTC.

This clone was seen a handful of times. This chain uses TRBV5-6 with TRBJ2-7; no reliable D call. The CDR3 consists of 9 residues. In germline, CDR1 is SGHDT, CDR2 YYEEEE. The ends were cut back, 4 bases at V and 12 bases at J, with 8 bases in the middle. The CDR3 DNA reads TGTGCCAGCAGCCCAACACCGTACTTC. This sequence encodes CASSPTPYF.

This clone was seen a single time. The chain employs TRBV28 and TRBJ1-5, with D possibly matching TRBD1 (6 bases). Germline-derived CDR1 and CDR2 are MDHEN and SYDVKM. V lost 6 bases to trimming and J lost 2 bases, with 14 bases between them. The CDR3 loop spans 15 amino acids. The CDR3 sequence: CASRLGGGRNQPQHF. The DNA for the CDR3 is TGTGCCAGCAGACTGGGAGGGGGACGCAATCAGCCCCAGCATTTT. Drawing the rest from reference TRBV28 and TRBJ1-5, the complete variable domain is DVKVTQSSRYLVKRTGEKVFLECVQDMDHENMFWYRQDPGLGLRLIYFSYDVKMKEKGDIPEGYSVSREKKERFSLILESASTNQTSMYLCASRLGGGRNQPQHFGDGTRLSIL.

This chain links TRBV6-1 with TRBJ1-2; 7 bases line up with TRBD1. V gave up 6 bases and J gave up 5 bases; unmatched junction bases: 6. This CDR3 contains 13 residues. Per germline, CDR1 MNHNS and CDR2 SASEGT. The CDR3 coding sequence is TGTGCCAGCAGACAGGGGACTCGGTATGGCTACACCTTC. It yields the protein CASRQGTRYGYTF.

This clone was detected once. V usage is TRBV27 and J usage is TRBJ1-6; D call uncertain. V lost 4 bases and J 0 bases, leaving 10 bases between the germline ends. Germline CDR1 reads MNHEY; CDR2 reads SMNVEV (reference sequence). CDR3 length: 16 residues. The CDR3 loop is CASSSGAGSYNSPLHF. CDR3 bases: TGTGCCAGCAGTTCCGGCGCGGGCTCCTATAATTCACCCCTCCACTTT.

This clone is medium-sized (0.01 to 0.1%) within its sample. The rearrangement joins TRBV6-4 to TRBJ2-6; either TRBD1 or TRBD2 may fit D (5 bases each). The CDR3 totals 15 residues. Germline V gene data show CDR1 as MRHNA and CDR2 as SNTAGT. The V gene lost 2 bases and the J gene lost 1 base, with 6 bases spanning the gap. The CDR3 DNA follows: TGTGCCAGCAGTGACGGGGGTTCTGGGGCCAACGTCCTGACTTTC. It is translated as CASSDGGSGANVLTF.